This T cell receptor (beta chain) appears in the sequencing data of a study of identical twins. TCRdb reanalysed the 5' RACE reads using MiXCR and keeps one entry per CDR3 protein. This sample yields about 660,000 distinct CDR3 sequences, of which 8.6% are seen a single time; 0.8% to 1% belongs to the top ten. Trimming cost V 3 bases and J 6 bases, with 8 bases left between them. CDR1 and CDR2 (germline): SGHRS, YFSETQ. The length of the CDR3 is 12 residues. There are a few counts of this clonotype. Its antigen is as yet unknown. Study-level findings and limits: Analyses based on zero insertions could be partly confounded by invariant MAIT and iNKT cells.

This sample was shared with a second study, whose subject was yellow fever vaccine responses in identical twins.

The specimen sequenced was PBMCs. This chain joins TRBV5-1 and TRBJ2-3; no clear D gene. This clonotype originated in a woman aged 18 to 35 in good health. The CDR3 here is CASSSKSDTQYF. Here the CDR3 DNA reads TGCGCCAGCAGCTCCAAGTCTGATACGCAGTATTTT.